The 24 T cell receptor beta chains reported below all come from one sample, sequenced in a study of T-cell memory formation after mild COVID-19. TCRdb used MiXCR to reprocess the 5' RACE reads, holding one entry per CDR3 protein. Found here are tens of thousands of distinct CDR3 sequences, approximately 9.6% of them singletons; the top ten hold approximately 10%. The sample taken for sequencing was PBMCs or a T cell subset sorted from them (not recorded which). Every receptor here comes from an adult woman who had mild COVID-19 (a few samples of this study predate the infection). Cell type and time point are not known.

This clonotype turned up a few times. The chain joins TRBV7-8 to TRBJ1-5; TRBD1 might be the D (5 bases). Trimming cost V 8 bases and J 1 base, with 15 bases left between them. The CDR3 length is 15 residues. The germline V gene encodes CDR1 SGHVS and CDR2 FQNEAQ. The CDR3, as DNA: TGTGCCAGCCATTACGGGGGACGAAGCAATCAGCCCCAGCATTTT. Translated: CASHYGGRSNQPQHF.

The chain links TRBV5-1 to TRBJ2-5; TRBD2 agrees at 13 bases. Germline V gene data show CDR1 as SGHRS and CDR2 as YFSETQ. CDR3 length equals 18 residues. V lost 4 bases to trimming and J lost 5 bases; unmatched junction nucleotides: 14. The CDR3 nucleotides read TGCGCCAGCAGCCGTGGACTAGCGGGGGAGAAAAGGCGGGAGACCCAGTACTTC. It is translated as CASSRGLAGEKRRETQYF.

This clonotype was seen many times. The chain employs TRBV7-9 and TRBJ2-7; 8 positions agree with TRBD2. Trimming took 4 bases from V and 3 from J; bases not matched to a gene: 8. CDR1 is SEHNR and CDR2 is FQNEAQ in the germline V gene (reference sequence). This CDR3 spans 15 amino acids. The CDR3 here is CASSSMTGTSYEQYF. The DNA of the CDR3 is TGTGCCAGCAGCTCAATGACCGGGACTAGCTACGAGCAGTACTTC.

In its sample, this clonotype was seen many times. In DNA, the CDR3 is TGTGCCAGCAAGGCGGGAGCCCCGTGGAATGAGCAGTTCTTC. Protein sequence: CASKAGAPWNEQFF. The chain combines TRBV7-2 with TRBJ2-1; 7 nucleotides line up with TRBD2. With 7 bases clipped from V and 7 bases from J, the junction kept 10 bases outside the gene matches. The CDR3 has 14 residues. Germline CDR1 reads SGHTA; CDR2 reads FQGNSA. The variable domain in full, completed from reference TRBV7-2 and TRBJ2-1, reads GAGVSQSPSNKVTEKGKDVELRCDPISGHTALYWYRQSLGQGLEFLIYFQGNSAPDKSGLPSDRFSAERTGGSVSTLTIQRTQQEDSAVYLCASKAGAPWNEQFFGPGTRLTVL.

In this sample, this clonotype turned up many times. This rearrangement joins TRBV9 to TRBJ2-3; TRBD2 matches at 9 bases. V gave up 5 bases and J gave up 5 bases; unmatched junction bases: 3. Germline values: CDR1 SGDLS, CDR2 YYNGEE. CDR3 length: 13 amino acids. As DNA, the CDR3 is TGTGCCAGCAGGGGACTAGCAGGAGATACGCAGTATTTT. Amino acid sequence: CASRGLAGDTQYF.

This clonotype was counted many times. This chain links TRBV29-1 with TRBJ2-1; D is ambiguous. The length of the CDR3 is 13 residues. With 3 bases removed from V and 6 bases from J, the gap between germline ends came to 12 bases. Per the germline V gene, CDR1 is SQVTM and CDR2 is ANQGSEA. The CDR3 DNA is TGCAGCGTTGAGGGCTGGCAGGTCAATGAGCAGTTCTTC. This sequence encodes CSVEGWQVNEQFF.

The rearrangement links TRBV6-5 to TRBJ1-4, with D possibly being TRBD1 (6 bases). The CDR3 runs to 14 residues. V shed 0 bases and J shed 8 bases, with 10 bases lying between them. Germline V gene lookup returns CDR1 MNHEY and CDR2 SVGAGI. The CDR3 sequence: CASSYSGGQEKLFF. In DNA form, the CDR3 reads TGTGCCAGCAGTTACTCAGGGGGGCAAGAAAAACTGTTTTTT.

This chain joins TRBV7-2 and TRBJ2-7; 12 nucleotides match TRBD2. The CDR3 consists of 15 residues. V shed 5 bases and J 6 bases; nucleotides not matched to a gene: 8. CDR1 is SGHTA and CDR2 is FQGNSA in the germline V gene. The CDR3 DNA is TGTGCCAGCAGCGCGAGACTAGCGGGAGTTGGCGAGCAGTACTTC. Its translation: CASSARLAGVGEQYF.

The genes are TRBV9 and TRBJ1-1; D is possibly TRBD1 (6 bases). Trimming removed 3 bases from V and 9 bases from J, with 21 bases in between. The CDR3 has 15 residues. Germline V gene sequence: CDR1 SGDLS, CDR2 YYNGEE. CDR3 amino acids: CASSGGGEGWGKAFF. CDR3 in DNA: TGTGCCAGCAGCGGAGGGGGTGAAGGTTGGGGAAAAGCTTTCTTT.

This clonotype was recorded a few times. The chain recombines TRBV5-1 with TRBJ2-2; 8 bases map to TRBD1. The length of the CDR3 is 17 residues. CDR1 and CDR2 from the germline V gene are SGHRS and YFSETQ. J gave up 1 base and V 4 bases, and 9 bases lay outside the gene matches. CDR3 residues: CASSNDQGAGNTGELFF. The CDR3 DNA is TGCGCCAGCAGCAACGATCAGGGGGCAGGGAACACCGGGGAGCTGTTTTTT.

The V gene is TRBV20-1, the J gene TRBJ1-5, with 9 nucleotides matching TRBD1. The junction had 1 base not matched to a gene; V was cut back by 5 bases and J by 2 bases. CDR3 length equals 13 residues. Germline V lookup: CDR1 DFQATT, CDR2 SNEGSKA (reference sequence). Here the CDR3 reads CSARQGGNQPQHF. The CDR3 DNA is TGCAGTGCTCGACAGGGGGGCAATCAGCCCCAGCATTTT.

The chain employs TRBV20-1 and TRBJ2-3; D assignment may be TRBD1 or TRBD2 (5 bases each). The V end was cut by 1 base, the J end by 2 bases, with 13 bases between. The CDR3 runs to 15 residues. Germline V gene sequence: CDR1 DFQATT, CDR2 SNEGSKA (reference sequence). In DNA form, the CDR3 reads TGCAGTGCTAGAGGGGACGCGTCCCACACAGATACGCAGTATTTT. Its protein product is CSARGDASHTDTQYF.

This chain connects TRBV24-1 to TRBJ2-2; possible D gene TRBD1, 7 bases. V was shortened by 5 bases and J by 3 bases, with 12 bases between the two germline ends. The germline gives CDR1 KGHDR, CDR2 SFDVKD. CDR3 length: 15 amino acids. The CDR3 region is CATSVTGEDTGELFF. CDR3 DNA sequence: TGTGCCACCAGTGTAACAGGGGAGGACACCGGGGAGCTGTTTTTT.

The rearrangement links TRBV27 to TRBJ2-7; D is undetermined. Trimming removed 4 bases from V and 6 bases from J, with 16 bases in between. The germline CDR1 and CDR2 sequences are MNHEY and SMNVEV (reference sequence). The CDR3 consists of 14 residues. In DNA form, the CDR3 reads TGTGCCAGCAGTTGGGATGGGCGTTCCGCCGAGCAGTACTTC. As protein: CASSWDGRSAEQYF.

This clonotype was counted between two and nine times. The V and J genes are TRBV12-3 or TRBV12-4 and TRBJ1-5, with D uncertain. V lost 3 bases, J lost 4 bases, and 7 bases lay in between. The length of the CDR3 is 13 residues. This CDR3 is CASSFRLNQPQHF. DNA of the CDR3: TGTGCCAGCAGTTTCAGGTTAAATCAGCCCCAGCATTTT.

At least ten counts were recorded for this clonotype. V is TRBV4-2 and J is TRBJ2-7, with 8 bases that match TRBD2. The length of the CDR3 is 16 residues. J gave up 0 bases and V 1 base, and 5 bases lay outside the gene matches. Per germline, CDR1 LGHNA and CDR2 YNFKEQ. The CDR3 DNA reads as TGTGCCAGCAGCCAAGTAGGAACTAGCGGCTCCTACGAGCAGTACTTC. This sequence encodes CASSQVGTSGSYEQYF.

The chain carries TRBV20-1 and TRBJ2-2, with D perhaps being TRBD1 or TRBD2 (5 bases each). The V gene lost 2 bases and the J gene lost 1 base, with 8 bases spanning the gap. The CDR3 spans 14 residues. Germline V gene sequence: CDR1 DFQATT, CDR2 SNEGSKA (reference sequence). The CDR3 here is CSARYGGNTGELFF. CDR3 DNA: TGCAGTGCTAGATATGGGGGGAACACCGGGGAGCTGTTTTTT.

The chain employs TRBV20-1 and TRBJ2-3, with TRBD2 as a possible D gene (6 bases). CDR3 length: 14 residues. V shed 1 base and J shed 6 bases, with 14 bases lying between them. Per germline, CDR1 DFQATT and CDR2 SNEGSKA (reference sequence). CDR3 sequence reads: CSARVGGPGDTQYF. As DNA, the CDR3 is TGCAGTGCTAGAGTGGGGGGACCCGGGGATACGCAGTATTTT.

This clonotype was detected many times. The chain's CDR3 is CASSFLIGRTGELFF. CDR3 in DNA: TGTGCCAGCAGCTTTTTGATTGGACGAACCGGGGAGCTGTTTTTT. This chain links TRBV5-5 with TRBJ2-2; unclear D gene. The CDR3 contains 15 residues. V lost 2 bases, J lost 5 bases, and 13 bases lay in between. Germline values: CDR1 SGHKS, CDR2 YYEKEE (reference sequence). The full variable domain, with the rest looked up from reference TRBV5-5 and TRBJ2-2, is DAGVTQSPTHLIKTRGQQVTLRCSPISGHKSVSWYQQVLGQGPQFIFQYYEKEERGRGNFPDRFSARQFPNYSSELNVNALLLGDSALYLCASSFLIGRTGELFFGEGSRLTVL.

The chain carries TRBV20-1 and TRBJ2-3; 11 bases match TRBD2. The ends lost 6 bases at V and 4 bases at J; junction bases unmatched: 6. Germline assignment: CDR1 DFQATT and CDR2 SNEGSKA (reference sequence). This CDR3 has 14 amino acids. CDR3 loop: CSAPISGGADTQYF. The CDR3 DNA reads TGCAGTGCCCCCATTAGCGGGGGGGCAGATACGCAGTATTTT.

Only a few counts were recorded for this clonotype. The genes are TRBV20-1 and TRBJ2-5, with D maybe TRBD2 (5 bases). Germline V gene sequence: CDR1 DFQATT, CDR2 SNEGSKA (reference sequence). V was cut by 4 bases and J by 3 bases, with 27 bases left in between. The CDR3 consists of 18 residues. The CDR3 region is CSAKSEASPRQLEETQYF. Written as DNA, the CDR3 is TGCAGTGCTAAGTCGGAGGCTAGCCCCCGTCAATTGGAAGAGACCCAGTACTTC.

This clonotype was seen a handful of times. The chain joins TRBV5-6 to TRBJ2-5, with TRBD2 as a possible D gene (6 bases). Trimming left V 5 bases short and J 5 bases short, with 13 bases between. The CDR3 totals 13 residues. Germline lookup yields CDR1 SGHDT and CDR2 YYEEEE. The CDR3 DNA sequence: TGTGCCAGCAGGCCAGCGGGCTGGGAGACCCAGTACTTC. Encoded protein: CASRPAGWETQYF.

This clonotype was observed at least ten times. The chain recombines TRBV5-1 with TRBJ2-1; D call uncertain. V was pared by 0 bases and J by 6 bases, with 13 bases between. Germline-derived CDR1 and CDR2 are SGHRS and YFSETQ. The CDR3 contains 15 residues. The CDR3 sequence: CASSLGSRWGNEQFF. Written as DNA, the CDR3 is TGCGCCAGCAGCTTGGGGTCCCGTTGGGGCAATGAGCAGTTCTTC.

The gene calls are TRBV5-1 and TRBJ2-1; the D gene is possibly TRBD2 (5 bases). V was trimmed by 2 bases and J by 8 bases, leaving 14 bases between them. CDR3 length: 14 amino acids. The V gene's germline CDR1 is SGHRS and CDR2 YFSETQ. The CDR3 DNA sequence: TGCGCCAGCAGCTTCAGACCCGGAGGCCATGAGCAGTTCTTC. Protein sequence: CASSFRPGGHEQFF.